One sample yielded the 7 T cell receptor beta chains listed below, sequenced in a study of PD-1 blockade in classical Hodgkin lymphoma. The method was immunoSEQ multiplex PCR; TCRdb's version includes in-frame clones alone and lacks a portion of them. The sample lists 12,000 or so clones, more than 75% occurring once. Every patient had relapsed following autologous stem cell transplantation, and cohorts differed in brentuximab vedotin exposure. The sample in question was peripheral blood mononuclear cells (PBMCs), obtained at baseline. These receptors were obtained from a human donor with classical Hodgkin lymphoma.

This clone is judged large. The chain has TRBV11-2 and TRBJ1-2, with TRBD1 matching 8 bases. V gave up 1 base and J gave up 3 bases; unmatched junction bases: 7. Germline CDR1 is SGHAT and CDR2 is FQNNGV. The CDR3 extends over 16 amino acids. The CDR3 region is CASSLGPLTGDYGYTF. The CDR3 region has the DNA TGTGCCAGCAGCTTAGGACCACTGACAGGGGACTATGGCTACACCTTC.

V usage is TRBV28 and J usage is TRBJ2-7; D gene unclear. The CDR3 runs to 14 residues. V was shortened by 6 bases and J by 4 bases, with 16 bases between the two germline ends. Germline CDR1 is MDHEN and CDR2 is SYDVKM. The CDR3: CASSTGSTRYEQYF. The CDR3 DNA reads TGTGCCAGCAGCACTGGCTCGACCCGGTACGAGCAGTACTTC.

This chain joins TRBV19 and TRBJ1-1; D call uncertain. Germline V lookup: CDR1 LNHDA, CDR2 SQIVND (reference sequence). The ends were cut back, 10 bases at V and 0 bases at J, with 15 bases in the middle. CDR3 length: 14 residues. This CDR3 is CATRRAVMNTEAFF. CDR3 nucleotides: TGTGCCACCCGTCGGGCGGTGATGAACACTGAAGCTTTCTTT.

This clone was observed once. This chain connects TRBV5-1 to TRBJ2-1, with D unresolved. This CDR3 spans 13 amino acids. Germline V gene sequence: CDR1 SGHRS, CDR2 YFSETQ. V was pared by 1 base and J by 8 bases, with 10 bases between. CDR3 DNA: TGCGCCAGCAGCTTGACAAAGGGCTATGAGCAGTTCTTC. Its translation: CASSLTKGYEQFF.

This chain uses TRBV11-2 with TRBJ2-6; D gene unclear. With 5 bases removed from V and 5 bases from J, the gap between germline ends came to 16 bases. Per germline, CDR1 SGHAT and CDR2 FQNNGV. This CDR3 comprises 16 residues. CDR3 sequence: CASSLKQQSRANVLTF. The CDR3, as DNA: TGTGCCAGCAGCCTTAAGCAACAAAGTCGGGCCAACGTCCTGACTTTC.

The chain has TRBV28 and TRBJ1-1; D is uncertain. The CDR3 covers 14 residues. Germline assignment: CDR1 MDHEN and CDR2 SYDVKM. The V gene lost 10 bases and the J gene lost 4 bases, with 19 bases spanning the gap. The CDR3 protein is CATRSPAGTTEAFF. CDR3 DNA sequence: TGTGCCACCCGGAGCCCGGCAGGCACCACTGAAGCTTTCTTT.

This rearrangement joins TRBV7-9 to TRBJ2-1, with 16 nucleotides matching TRBD2. J was trimmed by 4 bases and V by 5 bases; bases with no gene match: 11. In germline, CDR1 is SEHNR, CDR2 FQNEAQ (reference sequence). The CDR3 totals 19 residues. CDR3 loop: CASSTRRGLAGGNYNEQFF. The CDR3 DNA follows: TGTGCCAGCAGCACACGCAGGGGACTAGCGGGAGGGAATTACAATGAGCAGTTCTTC.